This paragraph covers one T cell receptor (beta chain) sequence. Its antigen is still unknown. Germline V lookup: CDR1 SGHRS, CDR2 YFSETQ. This CDR3 has 14 amino acids. After re-calling the 5' RACE reads, TCRdb lists one entry per CDR3 protein, DNA absent. Recorded here are around 140,000 distinct CDR3 sequences; the top ten clones represent roughly 1.2%. This record comes from a study of monozygotic twins with inflammatory bowel disease. The study, taken as a whole, reports: In patient repertoires, differing immunosuppressive treatments may have added some variability.

The sequence came from a human donor with ulcerative colitis or Crohn's disease, or a healthy co-twin of an affected twin (not recorded which). Sequencing was done on a sample of blood. The genes are TRBV5-1 and TRBJ1-1. The CDR3 sequence: CASSLGMVSTEAFF.